The rows below give T cell receptor beta chains drawn from one sample of a study of HIV-infected children after antiretroviral therapy interruption. TCRdb reanalysed the 3' RACE reads using MiXCR and keeps one entry per CDR3 protein. The data hold approximately 95,000 distinct CDR3 sequences, with about 6.9% observed a single time. Sequences were derived from CD45RA+ CD4+ T cells from PBMCs, pooled from several time points, sampled from a donor given antiretroviral therapy, either interrupted or continuous. These receptor sequences come from a pool of human donors with HIV. Both conserved end residues are part of each CDR3. The order of the fields is J gene, D gene, clone size, V gene, CDR3 protein, CDR3 DNA. D genes are given only for firm matches. Where a row states a size, it is once, few, many or the class of an expanded clone; other rows omit it.

J gene: TRBJ1-2
D gene: .
clone size: many
V gene: TRBV2
CDR3 protein: CASSDFGGPGTF
CDR3 DNA: TGTGCCAGCAGTGATTTTGGAGGCCCGGGGACCTTC

J gene: TRBJ2-5
D gene: .
clone size: many
V gene: TRBV13
CDR3 protein: CASSLKEGTGETQYF
CDR3 DNA: TGTGCCAGCAGCCTAAAAGAGGGGACGGGAGAGACCCAGTACTTC

J gene: TRBJ2-7
D gene: .
clone size: many
V gene: TRBV19
CDR3 protein: CASSMSVQNYEQYF
CDR3 DNA: TGTGCCAGTAGTATGTCGGTCCAGAACTACGAGCAGTACTTC

J gene: TRBJ2-1
D gene: TRBD2
clone size: many
V gene: TRBV7-9
CDR3 protein: CASSREGSYNEQFF
CDR3 DNA: TGTGCCAGCAGCCGGGAGGGGTCCTACAATGAGCAGTTCTTC

J gene: TRBJ1-2
D gene: .
clone size: many
V gene: TRBV5-1
CDR3 protein: CASSLQEGGYTF
CDR3 DNA: TGCGCCAGCAGCTTACAGGAGGGCGGCTACACCTTC

J gene: TRBJ2-7
D gene: TRBD1
clone size: many
V gene: TRBV11-2
CDR3 protein: CASSLESGRGSREQYF
CDR3 DNA: TGTGCCAGCAGCTTAGAATCTGGCAGGGGGAGTAGGGAGCAGTACTTC

J gene: TRBJ2-7
D gene: .
clone size: many
V gene: TRBV10-3
CDR3 protein: CAISDFDSAYEQYF
CDR3 DNA: TGTGCCATCAGTGATTTTGACAGTGCCTACGAGCAGTACTTC

J gene: TRBJ2-7
D gene: TRBD1
clone size: many
V gene: TRBV15
CDR3 protein: CATRVGQDSYEQYF
CDR3 DNA: TGTGCCACCAGAGTGGGACAGGACTCCTACGAGCAGTACTTC

J gene: TRBJ2-7
D gene: .
clone size: many
V gene: TRBV20-1
CDR3 protein: CSTPRDKTYEQYF
CDR3 DNA: TGCAGTACCCCCCGGGATAAGACCTACGAGCAGTACTTC

J gene: TRBJ1-4
D gene: .
clone size: many
V gene: TRBV15
CDR3 protein: CATSRESPGAANEKLFF
CDR3 DNA: TGTGCCACCAGCAGAGAGTCTCCAGGGGCTGCTAATGAAAAACTGTTTTTT

J gene: TRBJ1-4
D gene: .
clone size: many
V gene: TRBV9
CDR3 protein: CASSVGTRLGGNEKLFF
CDR3 DNA: TGTGCCAGCAGCGTAGGTACCAGGTTGGGGGGGAATGAAAAACTGTTTTTT

J gene: TRBJ1-2
D gene: .
clone size: .
V gene: TRBV4-1
CDR3 protein: CASSQDTRVGGYTF
CDR3 DNA: TGCGCCAGCAGCCAAGATACCAGGGTGGGTGGCTACACCTTC

J gene: TRBJ1-1
D gene: .
clone size: many
V gene: TRBV28
CDR3 protein: CASTSAAGKNTEAFF
CDR3 DNA: TGTGCCAGCACCTCGGCGGCAGGGAAGAACACTGAAGCTTTCTTT

J gene: TRBJ2-1
D gene: .
clone size: many
V gene: TRBV10-3
CDR3 protein: CAISEPLKGYNEQFF
CDR3 DNA: TGTGCCATCAGTGAGCCCCTCAAAGGGTACAATGAGCAGTTCTTC

J gene: TRBJ2-5
D gene: .
clone size: many
V gene: TRBV20-1
CDR3 protein: CSAKTKETQYF
CDR3 DNA: TGCAGTGCTAAAACCAAGGAGACCCAGTACTTC

J gene: TRBJ1-1
D gene: TRBD1
clone size: many
V gene: TRBV29-1
CDR3 protein: CSSSSGGAAEAFF
CDR3 DNA: TGCAGCTCCTCGTCAGGGGGGGCGGCTGAAGCTTTCTTT

J gene: TRBJ1-5
D gene: TRBD1
clone size: .
V gene: TRBV19
CDR3 protein: CASSFYDRVSNQPQHF
CDR3 DNA: TGTGCCAGTAGTTTCTACGACAGGGTGAGCAATCAGCCCCAGCATTTT

J gene: TRBJ2-7
D gene: .
clone size: many
V gene: TRBV7-8
CDR3 protein: CASSPRGYEQYF
CDR3 DNA: TGTGCCAGCAGCCCCAGGGGTTACGAGCAGTACTTC

J gene: TRBJ2-7
D gene: .
clone size: many
V gene: TRBV5-6
CDR3 protein: CASSLVRQAVYEQYF
CDR3 DNA: TGTGCCAGCAGCTTGGTTCGTCAGGCTGTGTACGAGCAGTACTTC

J gene: TRBJ2-7
D gene: .
clone size: many
V gene: TRBV24-1
CDR3 protein: CATSDADKAYEQYF
CDR3 DNA: TGTGCCACCAGTGATGCCGATAAAGCCTACGAGCAGTACTTC

J gene: TRBJ2-5
D gene: TRBD1
clone size: many
V gene: TRBV2
CDR3 protein: CASSDSGQGAKTQYF
CDR3 DNA: TGTGCCAGCAGTGATTCCGGACAGGGGGCCAAGACCCAGTACTTC

J gene: TRBJ2-5
D gene: TRBD2
clone size: many
V gene: TRBV20-1
CDR3 protein: CSARELLLAGKETQYF
CDR3 DNA: TGCAGTGCTAGAGAACTCCTCCTAGCGGGAAAAGAGACCCAGTACTTC

J gene: TRBJ1-3
D gene: TRBD1
clone size: many
V gene: TRBV4-1
CDR3 protein: CASSQAPQGGSGNTIYF
CDR3 DNA: TGCGCCAGCAGCCAAGCTCCGCAGGGGGGCTCTGGAAACACCATATATTTT

J gene: TRBJ1-2
D gene: TRBD1
clone size: many
V gene: TRBV27
CDR3 protein: CASSFSPTGGADYGYTF
CDR3 DNA: TGTGCCAGCAGTTTCTCTCCTACAGGGGGCGCGGACTATGGCTACACCTTC

J gene: TRBJ2-3
D gene: .
clone size: many
V gene: TRBV7-2
CDR3 protein: CASSLGGADEDTQYF
CDR3 DNA: TGTGCCAGCAGCTTAGGGGGGGCGGATGAAGATACGCAGTATTTT

J gene: TRBJ1-1
D gene: .
clone size: many
V gene: TRBV5-1
CDR3 protein: CASSLPNRDPEDTEAFF
CDR3 DNA: TGCGCCAGCAGCTTGCCAAACCGGGACCCCGAGGACACTGAAGCTTTCTTT

J gene: TRBJ1-5
D gene: TRBD1
clone size: .
V gene: TRBV12-3/TRBV12-4
CDR3 protein: CASSLRTGGSNQPQHF
CDR3 DNA: TGTGCCAGCAGCCTCAGGACAGGGGGTAGCAATCAGCCCCAGCATTTT

J gene: TRBJ2-1
D gene: .
clone size: few
V gene: TRBV6-9
CDR3 protein: CASSYSVGYNEQFF
CDR3 DNA: TGTGCCAGCAGTTATTCCGTGGGTTACAATGAGCAGTTCTTC

J gene: TRBJ2-7
D gene: .
clone size: many
V gene: TRBV19
CDR3 protein: CASSITRVGEQYF
CDR3 DNA: TGTGCCAGTAGTATAACGCGGGTTGGCGAGCAGTACTTC